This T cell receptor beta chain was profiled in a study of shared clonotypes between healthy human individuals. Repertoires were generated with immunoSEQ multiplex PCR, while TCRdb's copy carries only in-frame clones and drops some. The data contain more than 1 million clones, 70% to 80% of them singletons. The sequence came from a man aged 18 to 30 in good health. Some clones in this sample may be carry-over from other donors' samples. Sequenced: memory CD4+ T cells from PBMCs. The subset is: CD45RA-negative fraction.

The CDR3 DNA follows: TGCGCCAGCAGCCAAAACCAGGGGGTTGGGAGTGAGCAGTTCTTC. Residues: CASSQNQGVGSEQFF. The chain combines TRBV4-1 with TRBJ2-1, with 7 bases identical to TRBD1. V gave up 2 bases and J gave up 9 bases; unmatched junction bases: 10. The CDR3 totals 15 residues. The germline V gene encodes CDR1 MGHRA and CDR2 YSYEKL.